The clone carrying this TCR beta chain has only a few counts. No antigen is known for it. This sample is drawn from a study of T cell responses to AZD1222 COVID-19 vaccine. Assay used: immunoSEQ multiplex PCR; TCRdb lists only in-frame clones, some missing. The table includes over 100,000 clones, 88% detected once. Germline assignment: CDR1 SEHNR and CDR2 FQNEAQ (reference sequence). The CDR3 spans 11 residues. V was pared by 8 bases and J by 7 bases, with 11 bases between. Study-wide results and caveats: Unmutated variant regions are reportedly targeted by nearly half of spike-specific TCRs.

The sequence derives from an adult in good health. The chain recombines TRBV7-9 with TRBJ1-1, with unresolved D. Sample: peripheral blood, taken on day 0 of MenACWY control vaccination. CDR3 bases: TGTGCCAGCTCCATAACTGATGAAGCTTTCTTT. Its protein is CASSITDEAFF.